A selection of T cell receptor beta chains follows, all from one sample in a study of CDR3 diversity in severe acne. Each CDR3 protein is one row after TCRdb ran MiXCR on the PCR reads. The data contain about 85,000 distinct CDR3 sequences, over 45% of them singletons. Sequencing input: blood. The receptor set was obtained from a male donor in good health, serving as a control. Each CDR3 is given with its conserved first and last residue. The D gene is left open where the match is weak. Expanded clones get a size class; other rows say once, few or many, or leave the size out.

abundance: few
j_gene: TRBJ1-4
v_gene: TRBV7-8
len: 14
d_gene: TRBD1
CDR3aa: CASSPGGGDEKLFF
CDR3nt: TGTGCCAGCAGCCCAGGGGGCGGGGATGAAAAACTGTTTTTT

abundance: once
j_gene: TRBJ2-7
v_gene: TRBV4-2
len: 14
d_gene: -
CDR3aa: CASSLRLAAYEQYF
CDR3nt: TGTGCCAGCAGCCTCCGGTTAGCGGCCTACGAGCAGTACTTC

abundance: -
j_gene: TRBJ1-5
v_gene: TRBV25-1
len: 14
d_gene: -
CDR3aa: CASNLGYSNQPQHF
CDR3nt: TGTGCCAGCAACCTGGGATATAGCAATCAGCCCCAGCATTTT

abundance: -
j_gene: TRBJ2-7
v_gene: TRBV12-3/TRBV12-4
len: 13
d_gene: TRBD2
CDR3aa: CASSFGEGYEQYF
CDR3nt: TGTGCCAGCAGTTTTGGGGAGGGCTACGAGCAGTACTTC

abundance: few
j_gene: TRBJ1-2
v_gene: TRBV30
len: 13
d_gene: -
CDR3aa: CAWTQDGDYGYTF
CDR3nt: TGTGCCTGGACGCAAGATGGGGACTATGGCTACACCTTC

abundance: few
j_gene: TRBJ2-5
v_gene: TRBV7-9
len: 16
d_gene: -
CDR3aa: CASSFVGTSGGKTQYF
CDR3nt: TGTGCCAGCAGCTTCGTTGGGACGTCAGGAGGAAAGACCCAGTACTTC

abundance: -
j_gene: TRBJ2-5
v_gene: TRBV15
len: 14
d_gene: -
CDR3aa: CATSRTDRQETQYF
CDR3nt: TGTGCCACCAGCAGAACTGACAGACAAGAGACCCAGTACTTC

abundance: -
j_gene: TRBJ2-2
v_gene: TRBV7-8
len: 13
d_gene: -
CDR3aa: CASSQDWVGELFF
CDR3nt: TGCGCCAGCAGCCAAGATTGGGTCGGGGAGCTGTTTTTT

abundance: -
j_gene: TRBJ2-4
v_gene: TRBV11-2
len: 14
d_gene: TRBD1
CDR3aa: CASSSGTGENIQYF
CDR3nt: TGTGCCAGCAGCTCGGGGACAGGCGAAAACATTCAGTACTTC

abundance: -
j_gene: TRBJ2-7
v_gene: TRBV10-3
len: 13
d_gene: -
CDR3aa: CAISESVEQRQYF
CDR3nt: TGTGCCATCAGTGAGTCGGTCGAGCAGAGGCAGTACTTC

abundance: -
j_gene: TRBJ2-5
v_gene: TRBV24-1
len: 15
d_gene: TRBD2
CDR3aa: CATSDRKAGEKTQYF
CDR3nt: TGTGCCACCAGTGACCGAAAAGCGGGAGAAAAGACCCAGTACTTC

abundance: few
j_gene: TRBJ1-5
v_gene: TRBV24-1
len: 13
d_gene: -
CDR3aa: CATSDTHNQPQHF
CDR3nt: TGTGCCACCAGTGACACTCACAATCAGCCCCAGCATTTT

abundance: medium-sized
j_gene: TRBJ2-2
v_gene: TRBV6-4
len: 13
d_gene: -
CDR3aa: CASSSGNTGELFF
CDR3nt: TGTGCCAGCAGTAGCGGGAACACCGGGGAGCTGTTTTTT

abundance: -
j_gene: TRBJ2-2
v_gene: TRBV12-3/TRBV12-4
len: 14
d_gene: -
CDR3aa: CASSGELSTGELFF
CDR3nt: TGTGCCAGCAGTGGGGAGTTAAGCACCGGGGAGCTGTTTTTT

abundance: -
j_gene: TRBJ2-5
v_gene: TRBV25-1
len: 15
d_gene: TRBD1
CDR3aa: CASSAGQAVWETQYF
CDR3nt: TGTGCCAGCAGTGCTGGACAGGCGGTATGGGAGACCCAGTACTTC

abundance: once
j_gene: TRBJ2-7
v_gene: TRBV7-8
len: 17
d_gene: TRBD1
CDR3aa: CASSLVAGTGSSYEQYF
CDR3nt: TGTGCCAGCAGCTTAGTAGCTGGGACAGGGTCATCCTACGAGCAGTACTTC

abundance: few
j_gene: TRBJ1-5
v_gene: TRBV20-1
len: 11
d_gene: -
CDR3aa: CSARGGQPQHF
CDR3nt: TGCAGTGCTAGAGGGGGACAGCCCCAGCATTTT

abundance: -
j_gene: TRBJ2-5
v_gene: TRBV19
len: 15
d_gene: TRBD2
CDR3aa: CASSVAGGTLETQYF
CDR3nt: TGTGCCAGTAGTGTGGCGGGAGGTACCTTGGAGACCCAGTACTTC

abundance: -
j_gene: TRBJ2-6
v_gene: TRBV28
len: 15
d_gene: TRBD1
CDR3aa: CASTPGGSGANVLTF
CDR3nt: TGTGCCAGCACCCCAGGGGGCTCTGGGGCCAACGTCCTGACTTTC

abundance: medium-sized
j_gene: TRBJ1-2
v_gene: TRBV5-1
len: 16
d_gene: TRBD1
CDR3aa: CASSGGQGRINYGYTF
CDR3nt: TGCGCCAGCAGCGGGGGACAGGGACGGATTAACTATGGCTACACCTTC

abundance: -
j_gene: TRBJ1-2
v_gene: TRBV20-1
len: 11
d_gene: -
CDR3aa: CSAHMEYEYTF
CDR3nt: TGCAGTGCTCACATGGAGTACGAATATACCTTC

abundance: -
j_gene: TRBJ2-7
v_gene: TRBV12-3/TRBV12-4
len: 14
d_gene: TRBD1
CDR3aa: CASSPGQVAREQYF
CDR3nt: TGTGCCAGCAGCCCCGGACAGGTAGCCCGCGAGCAGTACTTC

abundance: few
j_gene: TRBJ2-5
v_gene: TRBV15
len: 13
d_gene: TRBD2
CDR3aa: CATSQRGGETQYF
CDR3nt: TGTGCCACCAGCCAGCGGGGTGGAGAGACCCAGTACTTC

abundance: -
j_gene: TRBJ2-4
v_gene: TRBV6-5
len: 13
d_gene: TRBD1
CDR3aa: CASRKTGSDIQYF
CDR3nt: TGTGCCAGCAGGAAGACAGGGAGCGACATTCAGTACTTC

abundance: -
j_gene: TRBJ2-2
v_gene: TRBV6-1
len: 16
d_gene: TRBD2
CDR3aa: CASRRAGGPRTGELFF
CDR3nt: TGTGCCAGCAGGAGAGCGGGAGGGCCGCGGACCGGGGAGCTGTTTTTT

abundance: medium-sized
j_gene: TRBJ2-1
v_gene: TRBV7-8
len: 16
d_gene: TRBD2
CDR3aa: CASSPYRGGWYNEQFF
CDR3nt: TGTGCCAGCAGCCCCTACCGGGGGGGATGGTACAATGAGCAGTTCTTC

abundance: -
j_gene: TRBJ2-7
v_gene: TRBV20-1
len: 15
d_gene: -
CDR3aa: CSARDQRGDSYKQYF
CDR3nt: TGCAGTGCTAGAGATCAAAGGGGCGACTCCTACAAGCAGTACTTC

abundance: -
j_gene: TRBJ1-5
v_gene: TRBV5-1
len: 21
d_gene: TRBD1
CDR3aa: CASSLGPGTGATLVGNQPQHF
CDR3nt: TGCGCCAGCAGCTTGGGTCCCGGGACAGGGGCGACCCTGGTTGGGAATCAGCCCCAGCATTTT

abundance: many
j_gene: TRBJ1-2
v_gene: TRBV6-5
len: 12
d_gene: TRBD1
CDR3aa: CASSETGVGYTF
CDR3nt: TGTGCCAGCAGTGAAACAGGGGTTGGCTACACCTTC

abundance: few
j_gene: TRBJ2-7
v_gene: TRBV19
len: 12
d_gene: -
CDR3aa: CASGTASYEQYF
CDR3nt: TGTGCCAGTGGGACGGCGTCTTACGAGCAGTACTTC

abundance: few
j_gene: TRBJ2-3
v_gene: TRBV6-6
len: 15
d_gene: TRBD2
CDR3aa: CASSYGRESTDTQYF
CDR3nt: TGTGCCAGCAGTTACGGGCGGGAGAGCACAGATACGCAGTATTTT

abundance: many
j_gene: TRBJ2-2
v_gene: TRBV9
len: 15
d_gene: -
CDR3aa: CACSETGTSTGELFF
CDR3nt: TGTGCCTGCAGCGAAACCGGGACAAGCACCGGAGAACTGTTTTTT

abundance: -
j_gene: TRBJ1-3
v_gene: TRBV20-1
len: 22
d_gene: -
CDR3aa: CSARYEVGGFYEQYFGPGTIYF
CDR3nt: -

abundance: medium-sized
j_gene: TRBJ2-3
v_gene: TRBV24-1
len: 16
d_gene: TRBD1
CDR3aa: CATSDFPGTGPDTQYF
CDR3nt: TGTGCCACCAGTGATTTTCCCGGGACAGGGCCAGATACGCAGTATTTT

abundance: few
j_gene: TRBJ2-7
v_gene: TRBV7-3
len: 13
d_gene: -
CDR3aa: CASSPRSSYEQYF
CDR3nt: TGTGCCAGCAGCCCCCGGTCCTCCTACGAGCAGTACTTC

abundance: -
j_gene: TRBJ1-2
v_gene: TRBV2
len: 16
d_gene: TRBD1
CDR3aa: CASSEPAGQGGDGYTF
CDR3nt: TGTGCCAGCAGTGAACCAGCAGGACAGGGTGGAGATGGCTACACCTTC

abundance: many
j_gene: TRBJ2-1
v_gene: TRBV3-1
len: 12
d_gene: TRBD2
CDR3aa: CASSLTSGEQFF
CDR3nt: TGTGCCAGCAGCCTAACTAGCGGTGAGCAGTTCTTC

abundance: -
j_gene: TRBJ2-5
v_gene: TRBV7-8
len: 15
d_gene: -
CDR3aa: CASSRGAASSETQYF
CDR3nt: TGTGCCAGCAGCCGGGGGGCTGCATCCTCAGAGACCCAGTACTTC

abundance: -
j_gene: TRBJ2-1
v_gene: TRBV7-9
len: 16
d_gene: -
CDR3aa: CASSLEGTKSNNEQFF
CDR3nt: TGTGCCAGCAGCTTAGAGGGTACTAAGTCCAACAATGAGCAGTTCTTC

abundance: few
j_gene: TRBJ2-7
v_gene: TRBV7-2
len: 13
d_gene: TRBD2
CDR3aa: CASSTHGRAEQYF
CDR3nt: TGTGCCAGCAGCACGCACGGGAGGGCCGAGCAGTACTTC